This T cell receptor (beta chain) was obtained from a study of cytomegalovirus exposure and HLA in healthy donors. Broader study findings: Investigators reported 150 to 200 TCR beta chains as tied to cytomegalovirus. Roughly uniform sequencing depth across donors was assumed, possibly incorrectly.

13 Jbeta primers and 60 Vbeta primers were used for the PCR. Sequencing was performed with immunoSEQ multiplex PCR; in TCRdb, only in-frame clones are kept and a portion is missing. The table lists 100,000 to 150,000 clones, 50% to 75% of them singletons, with 2% to 2.5% in the top ten. As concerns this clone: Its antigen is not identified.

Trimming cost V 6 bases and J 4 bases; bases outside gene matches: 2. Germline values: CDR1 MNHEY, CDR2 SMNVEV (reference sequence). The CDR3 has 12 amino acids. The V call is TRBV27, the J call TRBJ1-1; 7 bases are shared with TRBD1. This clonotype was obtained from a woman in her thirties or forties in good health and CMV-seronegative. The sequencing sample was made of PBMCs. CDR3 sequence (DNA): TGTGCCAGCAGGCAGGGGGGCACTGAAGCTTTCTTT. Translated, it gives CASRQGGTEAFF.